This T cell receptor beta chain appears in the sequencing data of a study of blood T cell repertoires in COVID-19. Whole-study context: T cells, B-cell-depleted T cells, or PBMCs supplied cDNA or gDNA.

This CDR3 spans 12 amino acids. CDR1 is KGHSH and CDR2 is LQKENI in the germline V gene. V was pared by 3 bases and J by 6 bases, with 1 base of the junction left unmatched. Sequencing was performed with immunoSEQ multiplex PCR; in TCRdb, only in-frame clones are kept and a portion is missing. The data contain roughly 190,000 clones, about 86% of them seen just once; the ten biggest clones take up roughly 3.7%. Sequenced input: peripheral blood. This receptor was taken from a man aged 18 to 29 with active or convalescent COVID-19. The chain carries TRBV18 and TRBJ2-7; TRBD1 matches at 8 bases. Here the CDR3 DNA reads TGTGCCAGCTCACCGCAGGGGGCCGAGCAGTACTTC. As protein: CASSPQGAEQYF.